The 19 T cell receptor beta chains below all came from one sample that was sequenced in a study of T cell clones after liver transplantation. Clones were read by immunoSEQ multiplex PCR, and TCRdb kept only the in-frame ones, dropping some. The data contain 75,000 to 100,000 clones, roughly 85% of them seen just once; the ten biggest clones take up 0.45% to 0.6%. This specimen was CD4+ T cells from blood, taken roughly 3.5 years after liver transplant. All receptors derive from a human patient who received a liver transplant. Part of the T cell pool may stem from the graft donor.

The J gene is TRBJ1-3, the V gene TRBV6-1; D uncertain. Germline CDR1 and CDR2: MNHNS and SASEGT. Trimming took 5 bases from V and 2 from J, leaving 13 bases between them. The CDR3 is 15 residues long. The CDR3 DNA reads as TGTGCCAGCAGTCCCCGAGGGAGGGCTGGAAACACCATATATTTT. Protein: CASSPRGRAGNTIYF.

This chain links TRBV6-4 with TRBJ1-1; 7 bases fit TRBD1. Germline CDR1 and CDR2: MRHNA and SNTAGT. Trimming at V came to 6 bases and at J to 3 bases, leaving 7 bases not matched to a gene. This CDR3 comprises 14 residues. The CDR3 DNA follows: TGTGCCAGCAGAGATACAGACAGGGACACTGAAGCTTTCTTT. Translation gives CASRDTDRDTEAFF.

The J gene is TRBJ2-1, the V gene TRBV18; D unresolved. This CDR3 has 13 residues. Trimming cost V 3 bases and J 12 bases, with 15 bases left between them. Per the germline V gene, CDR1 is KGHSH and CDR2 is LQKENI. CDR3 nucleotides: TGTGCCAGCTCACCCTCGTCAACTACAAGGCAGTTCTTC. It encodes CASSPSSTTRQFF.

The chain couples TRBV9 to TRBJ1-6; D unclear. Germline V lookup: CDR1 SGDLS, CDR2 YYNGEE. This CDR3 region has 16 residues. V shed 0 bases and J shed 2 bases, with 9 bases lying between them. The CDR3 region is CASSVAPIAYNSPLHF. The CDR3 nucleotides read TGTGCCAGCAGCGTAGCCCCGATCGCCTATAATTCACCCCTCCACTTT.

This chain joins TRBV28 and TRBJ1-5; D gene ambiguous. The CDR3 extends over 16 amino acids. Per germline, CDR1 MDHEN and CDR2 SYDVKM. V was pared by 5 bases and J by 5 bases, with 19 bases between. The CDR3 nucleotides read TGTGCCAGCAGTACCCTCGGAGAGGGCTTATATCAGCCCCAGCATTTT. This gives the protein CASSTLGEGLYQPQHF.

V usage is TRBV9 and J usage is TRBJ2-3; possible D gene TRBD2, 6 bases. Per germline, CDR1 SGDLS and CDR2 YYNGEE. The CDR3 runs to 13 residues. V lost 10 bases, J lost 1 base, and 13 bases lay in between. As DNA, the CDR3 is TGTGCCTCGACACGCGGGGGCACAGATACGCAGTATTTT. This codes for CASTRGGTDTQYF. Full variable domain (remainder filled in from reference TRBV9 and TRBJ2-3): DSGVTQTPKHLITATGQRVTLRCSPRSGDLSVYWYQQSLDQGLQFLIQYYNGEERAKGNILERFSAQQFPDLHSELNLSSLELGDSALYFCASTRGGTDTQYFGPGTRLTVL.

The gene calls are TRBV28 and TRBJ1-5; 8 bases agree with TRBD1. CDR1 and CDR2 from the germline V gene are MDHEN and SYDVKM. The CDR3 consists of 14 residues. Trimming cost V 6 bases and J 9 bases; bases outside gene matches: 10. CDR3 residues: CASSPGQGGGPQHF. CDR3 DNA sequence: TGTGCCAGCAGCCCCGGACAGGGAGGAGGGCCCCAGCATTTT.

Relative to its sample, this clone is medium-sized. This chain uses TRBV5-1 with TRBJ1-5; D call uncertain. Trimming pared 0 bases from V and 9 bases from J, leaving 7 bases between. This CDR3 has 12 amino acids. The germline V gene encodes CDR1 SGHRS and CDR2 YFSETQ. The CDR3 DNA reads as TGCGCCAGCAGCTTGGCGGCAAGGCCCCAGCATTTT. Encoded protein: CASSLAARPQHF.

The chain joins TRBV4-2 to TRBJ2-1; D tentatively fits TRBD1 or TRBD2 (5 bases each). The CDR3 length is 14 residues. Germline-derived CDR1 and CDR2 are LGHNA and YNFKEQ. The V end lost 1 base, the J end lost 7 bases, and 11 bases lay between the germline ends. CDR3 in amino acids: CASSQARGGNEQFF. The DNA of the CDR3 is TGTGCCAGCAGCCAAGCTAGGGGCGGGAATGAGCAGTTCTTC.

The rearrangement uses TRBV19 and TRBJ2-7; D possibly uses TRBD1 or TRBD2 (5 bases each). The V gene lost 10 bases and the J gene lost 3 bases, with 28 bases spanning the gap. This CDR3 spans 17 amino acids. Germline V gene sequence: CDR1 LNHDA, CDR2 SQIVND (reference sequence). DNA for the CDR3: TGTGCCACCTCTATTTCGGGACCATTCGAGGGCCTCTACGAGCAGTACTTC. Its translation is CATSISGPFEGLYEQYF.

The chain is built from TRBV7-9 and TRBJ2-1; TRBD2 is a possible D gene (5 bases). The CDR3 is 16 amino acids. The V gene lost 5 bases and the J gene lost 4 bases, with 18 bases spanning the gap. Germline CDR1 is SEHNR and CDR2 is FQNEAQ (reference sequence). CDR3 in amino acids: CASSATLAILYNEQFF. The CDR3 coding sequence is TGTGCCAGCAGCGCCACTCTAGCTATCCTATACAATGAGCAGTTCTTC.

J is TRBJ2-7 and V is TRBV2; TRBD1 agrees at 8 bases. CDR1 is SNHLY and CDR2 is FYNNEI in the germline V gene. CDR3 length: 15 residues. With 4 bases clipped from V and 2 bases from J, the junction kept 7 bases outside the gene matches. Here the CDR3 DNA reads TGTGCCAGCAGTGGACGCCAGGACAGGGCCTACGAGCAGTACTTC. The encoded protein is CASSGRQDRAYEQYF.

The chain recombines TRBV4-3 with TRBJ2-5; 10 bases map to TRBD2. The V gene end was trimmed by 4 bases and the J gene end by 1 base; junction bases not matched to a gene: 3. This CDR3 has 15 amino acids. In germline, CDR1 is LGHNA, CDR2 YSLEER. CDR3 residues: CASSPWTSGQETQYF. CDR3 in DNA: TGCGCCAGCAGCCCCTGGACTAGCGGCCAAGAGACCCAGTACTTC.

The rearrangement uses TRBV28 and TRBJ2-7; 10 bases agree with TRBD1. The CDR3 length is 18 residues. V dropped 5 bases and J dropped 0; count of bases not matched to a gene: 13. Germline lookup yields CDR1 MDHEN and CDR2 SYDVKM. The DNA of the CDR3 is TGTGCCAGCAGTGCCCGGGACAGGGGCCCCCGTAGCTCCTACGAGCAGTACTTC. Translated, it gives CASSARDRGPRSSYEQYF. Together with reference TRBV28 and TRBJ2-7, the CDR3 gives the full variable domain: DVKVTQSSRYLVKRTGEKVFLECVQDMDHENMFWYRQDPGLGLRLIYFSYDVKMKEKGDIPEGYSVSREKKERFSLILESASTNQTSMYLCASSARDRGPRSSYEQYFGPGTRLTVT.

V is TRBV5-4 and J is TRBJ1-2, with D perhaps matching TRBD1 (5 bases). From germline, CDR1 is SGHNT and CDR2 YYREEE (reference sequence). Trimming shortened V by 4 bases and J by 8 bases, and 18 bases separated the two germline ends. The CDR3 is made up of 14 amino acids. CDR3 amino acids: CASSLDTVIGGYTF. The CDR3 DNA sequence: TGTGCCAGCAGCCTGGACACCGTGATAGGAGGCTACACCTTC. The full variable domain, with the rest looked up from reference TRBV5-4 and TRBJ1-2, is ETGVTQSPTHLIKTRGQQVTLRCSSQSGHNTVSWYQQALGQGPQFIFQYYREEENGRGNFPPRFSGLQFPNYSSELNVNALELDDSALYLCASSLDTVIGGYTFGSGTRLTVV.

This clone was found a few times. Other nucleotide sequences from this sample produce the same CDR3. V usage is TRBV11-2 and J usage is TRBJ2-1; 7 bases match TRBD2. This CDR3 comprises 15 residues. Germline CDR1 SGHAT, CDR2 FQNNGV. V lost 2 bases to trimming and J lost 3 bases; unmatched junction nucleotides: 4. For the CDR3, the DNA is TGTGCCAGCAGCTTACTAGCGGAGAGCTACAATGAGCAGTTCTTC. Its protein is CASSLLAESYNEQFF.

Many counts were recorded for this clone. The chain combines TRBV27 with TRBJ2-1; a weak D match, TRBD2 (6 bases). The germline gives CDR1 MNHEY, CDR2 SMNVEV (reference sequence). Trimming took off 4 bases at V and 4 bases at J, with 14 bases between the two ends. The CDR3 runs 15 residues. The CDR3 nucleotides read TGTGCCAGCAGTTCCGGGAGCCACCTATACAATGAGCAGTTCTTC. This sequence encodes CASSSGSHLYNEQFF.

The J gene is TRBJ2-5, the V gene TRBV6-1, with D unclear. This CDR3 contains 11 residues. Germline CDR1 reads MNHNS; CDR2 reads SASEGT. The V gene lost 6 bases and the J gene lost 5 bases, with 7 bases spanning the gap. The CDR3 sequence is CASRSRETQYF. In nucleotides, the CDR3 is TGTGCCAGCAGATCCCGGGAGACCCAGTACTTC.

The chain carries TRBV5-1 and TRBJ2-1; a possible D gene is TRBD2 (6 bases). Germline V gives CDR1 SGHRS, CDR2 YFSETQ. The CDR3 has 14 residues. Trimming removed 5 bases from V and 8 bases from J, with 17 bases in between. The CDR3 DNA is TGCGCCAGCAGACGGGACTCCTCTGCAGATGAGCAGTTCTTC. Translation: CASRRDSSADEQFF. Supplemented by reference TRBV5-1 and TRBJ2-1, the full variable domain reads KAGVTQTPRYLIKTRGQQVTLSCSPISGHRSVSWYQQTPGQGLQFLFEYFSETQRNKGNFPGRFSGRQFSNSRSEMNVSTLELGDSALYLCASRRDSSADEQFFGPGTRLTVL.